This is a list of T cell receptor beta chains from one sample in a study of T cell responses to AZD1222 COVID-19 vaccine. TCRdb's table, derived via immunoSEQ multiplex PCR, lists solely in-frame clones and lacks some. The table records about 91,000 clones, 80% to 95% of them present only once. Sequences were derived from peripheral blood, sampled 28 days after the second AZD1222 dose. These receptors came from an adult who received the AZD1222 COVID-19 vaccine. The CDR3 runs from the conserved cysteine through the conserved F or W. A D gene is named only where the DNA matches it firmly. Some rows have no size entry. The others give once, few or many, or a class for an expanded clone.

V gene,D gene,clone size,J gene,CDR3 protein,CDR3 DNA
TRBV5-5,TRBD1,.,TRBJ1-5,CASSLEPGQGYQPQHF,TGTGCCAGCAGCTTGGAACCGGGACAGGGTTATCAGCCCCAGCATTTT
TRBV20-1,TRBD1,.,TRBJ2-6,CSASDRGQSGANVLTF,TGCAGTGCCAGTGACAGGGGGCAATCTGGGGCCAACGTCCTGACTTTC
TRBV18,.,.,TRBJ1-1,CASSPPARRNTEAFF,TGTGCCAGCTCACCACCGGCCAGGAGGAACACTGAAGCTTTCTTT
TRBV2,TRBD2,few,TRBJ2-1,CASRVAGGTNEQFF,TGTGCCAGCAGAGTAGCGGGGGGGACGAATGAGCAGTTCTTC
TRBV5-1,TRBD1,.,TRBJ2-2,CASSPRTGDGGELFF,TGCGCCAGCAGCCCCCGGACAGGGGACGGCGGGGAGCTGTTTTTT
TRBV19,TRBD1,.,TRBJ2-7,CASSFLPGQATDEQYF,TGTGCCAGTAGTTTTCTCCCGGGACAGGCGACGGACGAGCAGTACTTC
TRBV2,TRBD1,.,TRBJ1-4,CATQDRENEKLFF,TGTGCCACTCAGGACAGGGAAAATGAAAAACTGTTTTTT
TRBV7-9,.,.,TRBJ2-7,CASSLAPEGYEQYF,TGTGCCAGCAGCTTGGCTCCTGAAGGTTACGAGCAGTACTTC
TRBV29-1,.,.,TRBJ2-3,CSVAQGSHTDTQYF,TGCAGCGTTGCCCAAGGGAGCCACACAGATACGCAGTATTTT
TRBV6-2/TRBV6-3,.,few,TRBJ1-1,CASSSLKNTEAFF,TGTGCCAGCAGTAGCCTCAAGAACACTGAAGCTTTCTTT
TRBV11-3,TRBD1,.,TRBJ1-1,CASSLDGQANTEAFF,TGTGCCAGCAGCTTAGACGGACAGGCGAACACTGAAGCTTTCTTT
TRBV20-1,.,.,TRBJ1-6,CSASSTGHSPLHF,TGCAGTGCTAGTTCAACTGGGCATTCACCCCTCCACTTT
TRBV7-9,.,.,TRBJ2-1,CASSLEDRPVYEQFF,TGTGCCAGCAGCTTGGAGGACAGACCTGTCTATGAGCAGTTCTTC
TRBV6-5,.,.,TRBJ2-3,CASKTVADTQYF,TGTGCCAGCAAAACAGTCGCAGATACGCAGTATTTT
TRBV19,.,once,TRBJ1-4,CASRVTQTLGEKLFF,TGTGCCAGTAGGGTTACACAGACTCTCGGTGAAAAACTGTTTTTT
TRBV18,.,.,TRBJ2-5,CASSGQLQETQYF,TGTGCCAGCTCAGGACAGCTCCAAGAGACCCAGTACTTC
TRBV18,.,.,TRBJ2-7,CASSPGLAHEQYF,TGTGCCAGCTCACCGGGGCTAGCCCACGAGCAGTACTTC
TRBV6-5,.,.,TRBJ2-7,CASTLGSSTGNEQYF,TGTGCCAGCACCCTGGGGTCCTCCACCGGGAACGAGCAGTACTTC
TRBV11-3,.,.,TRBJ1-6,CASSLVRGNSPLHF,TGTGCCAGCAGCTTAGTGCGGGGAAATTCACCCCTCCACTTT
TRBV7-9,.,.,TRBJ1-3,CASSLLFTGNTIYF,TGTGCCAGCAGCTTACTATTTACTGGAAACACCATATATTTT
TRBV7-6,.,.,TRBJ2-3,CASSFRGGNTDTQYF,TGTGCCAGCAGCTTCAGGGGTGGTAACACAGATACGCAGTATTTT
TRBV6-2/TRBV6-3,.,.,TRBJ1-5,CASSYATVRDQPQHF,TGTGCCAGCAGTTACGCGACAGTGAGGGATCAGCCCCAGCATTTT
TRBV5-1,TRBD1,.,TRBJ2-7,CASSFGGTEVFEQYF,TGCGCCAGCAGCTTTGGTGGGACAGAGGTATTCGAGCAGTACTTC
TRBV7-8,TRBD2,.,TRBJ2-3,CASSLGVGLAKDTQYF,TGTGCCAGCAGCTTAGGGGTGGGACTAGCTAAAGATACGCAGTATTTT
TRBV4-2,.,.,TRBJ2-6,CASSQGAGAGANVLTF,TGTGCCAGCAGCCAGGGGGCAGGGGCTGGGGCCAACGTCCTGACTTTC
TRBV4-1,.,few,TRBJ1-5,CASSQDRSNQPQHF,TGCGCCAGCAGCCAAGACAGGTCTAATCAGCCCCAGCATTTT
TRBV7-2,.,.,TRBJ1-1,CASSLVNGGEAFF,TGTGCCAGCAGCTTAGTTAACGGGGGTGAAGCTTTCTTT
TRBV2,TRBD1,.,TRBJ1-1,CASSPGTAKSEAFF,TGTGCCAGCAGTCCCGGGACAGCCAAGAGTGAAGCTTTCTTT
TRBV11-3,.,.,TRBJ2-3,CASSPGDSKSTDTQYF,TGTGCCAGCAGCCCAGGCGACAGCAAAAGCACAGATACGCAGTATTTT